Detailed here is one TCR beta chain. This entry belongs to a study of blood T cell repertoires in COVID-19. Looking at the study overall: The origin of the acute and convalescent COVID-19 samples was the United States, Italy and Spain. In each case, the material was cDNA or gDNA derived from T cells, B-cell-depleted T cells, or PBMCs.

Germline CDR1 is SGHRS and CDR2 is YFSETQ. The V and J ends lost 5 bases and 5 bases respectively, with 20 bases between them. This CDR3 has 15 amino acids. Study processing details: Amplification of reference gene primers provided the estimated nucleated cell counts. Data came from immunoSEQ multiplex PCR; TCRdb stores just in-frame clones and leaves some out. The V and J calls and clone size were taken over from that table, and D and trimming were inferred from the DNA. This sample carries under 400,000 clones, roughly 89% of them seen once, and the ten largest clones take approximately 6.2%. Sequenced input: peripheral blood. The rearrangement joins TRBV5-1 to TRBJ2-7, with D unresolved. This TCR came from a man younger than 35 with active or convalescent COVID-19. CDR3 region: CASRSLISGLNEQYF. In DNA, the CDR3 is TGCGCCAGCAGGTCCCTTATCTCAGGCCTTAACGAGCAGTACTTC. The complete variable domain, with remaining parts taken from reference TRBV5-1 and TRBJ2-7, reads KAGVTQTPRYLIKTRGQQVTLSCSPISGHRSVSWYQQTPGQGLQFLFEYFSETQRNKGNFPGRFSGRQFSNSRSEMNVSTLELGDSALYLCASRSLISGLNEQYFGPGTRLTVT.